The 19 T cell receptor beta chains in this list originate from one sample, sequenced in a study of blood T cell repertoires in COVID-19. Profiled with immunoSEQ multiplex PCR; TCRdb holds only in-frame clones, not every one. The sample contains around 92,000 clones, more than 80% of which appear only once. Material for sequencing was peripheral blood. These receptor sequences come from a woman aged 80 or older with acute or convalescent COVID-19.

The V call is TRBV12-3 or TRBV12-4, the J call TRBJ2-5; 10 bases agree with TRBD1. With V trimmed by 5 bases and J by 9 bases, 6 bases remained unmatched. The CDR3 runs to 13 residues. CDR3 nucleotides: TGTGCCAGCAGTAGCGGACAGGGGGTGTCCCAGTACTTC. As protein: CASSSGQGVSQYF.

Note on this clone: This CDR3 is also generated by other DNA sequences in the sample. The chain joins TRBV7-3 to TRBJ1-3; no reliable D call. This CDR3 region has 13 residues. The ends were cut back, 0 bases at V and 4 bases at J, with 4 bases in the middle. Germline CDR1 reads SGHTA; CDR2 reads FQGTGA. The CDR3 region is CASSLTQGNTIYF. In DNA form, the CDR3 reads TGTGCCAGCAGCTTAACTCAGGGAAACACCATATATTTT.

The J gene is TRBJ2-1, the V gene TRBV15; 9 bases line up with TRBD2. The CDR3 consists of 17 residues. V lost 0 bases and J lost 11; bases outside the gene matches: 14. Germline V gives CDR1 LNHNV, CDR2 YYDKDF (reference sequence). DNA for the CDR3: TGTGCCACCAGCAGAGATCGGGGGTCCTCTAGCGGGACGAAGCAGTTCTTC. Its protein product is CATSRDRGSSSGTKQFF.

The rearrangement uses TRBV21-1 and TRBJ2-7; the DNA was not compared with TRBD1, the D call given in the table. TRBV21-1 is labeled a pseudogene. The CDR3 contains 17 residues. The CDR3: CASSKGAGMGTSYEQYF. The CDR3 nucleotides are TGTGCCAGCAGCAAGGGGGCAGGGATGGGTACCTCCTACGAGCAGTACTTC.

This clone was seen a handful of times. V usage is TRBV10-3 and J usage is TRBJ2-3; the match to TRBD2 covers 7 bases. V shed 4 bases, J shed 6 bases, and the junction held 13 bases outside the gene matches. CDR1 is ENHRY and CDR2 is SYGVKD in the germline V gene. This CDR3 is built from 16 residues. CDR3: CAISGRGLAEADTQYF. CDR3 nucleotide sequence: TGTGCCATCAGTGGTCGCGGGCTAGCGGAGGCGGATACGCAGTATTTT.

This clone was observed once. This chain connects TRBV5-1 to TRBJ2-2, with a tentative D call TRBD2 (5 bases). Germline V gene data show CDR1 as SGHRS and CDR2 as YFSETQ. The CDR3 sequence is 15 residues long. The germline V and J ends were trimmed by 2 bases and 4 bases, with 12 bases remaining between them. The CDR3 region is CASSFEPAGTGELFF. In DNA, the CDR3 is TGCGCCAGCAGCTTTGAGCCGGCGGGCACCGGGGAGCTGTTTTTT.

The chain joins TRBV11-2 to TRBJ2-3, with 11 bases matching TRBD2. The CDR3 contains 16 residues. The germline V gene has CDR1 SGHAT and CDR2 FQNNGV. With 5 bases clipped from V and 0 bases from J, the junction kept 4 bases outside the gene matches. The CDR3 loop is CASSTRTSGSTDTQYF. For the CDR3, the DNA is TGTGCCAGCAGCACTCGGACTAGCGGGAGCACAGATACGCAGTATTTT.

V and J are TRBV7-2 and TRBJ1-1; tentative D call: TRBD1 (6 bases). V was shortened by 5 bases and J by 5 bases, with 12 bases between the two germline ends. CDR1 is SGHTA, CDR2 FQGNSA, per germline. This CDR3 has 13 residues. DNA of the CDR3: TGTGCCAGCAGCACACAGGGAGGGACTGAAGCTTTCTTT. Translated: CASSTQGGTEAFF.

The chain combines TRBV5-6 with TRBJ2-5, with TRBD1 matching over 7 bases. After removal of 5 bases from V and 2 bases from J, the junction contained 3 bases not matched to a gene. Germline CDR1 SGHDT, CDR2 YYEEEE. This CDR3 spans 13 amino acids. This chain's CDR3 is CASSKGAQETQYF. In DNA form, the CDR3 reads TGTGCCAGCAGTAAGGGGGCTCAAGAGACCCAGTACTTC. The entire variable domain, with the rest obtained from reference TRBV5-6 and TRBJ2-5, is as follows: DAGVTQSPTHLIKTRGQQVTLRCSPKSGHDTVSWYQQALGQGPQFIFQYYEEEERQRGNFPDRFSGHQFPNYSSELNVNALLLGDSALYLCASSKGAQETQYFGPGTRLLVL.

This sequence joins TRBV15 and TRBJ2-7, with a tentative D call TRBD2 (6 bases). The CDR3 consists of 14 residues. The V gene lost 3 bases and the J gene lost 3 bases, with 12 bases spanning the gap. Germline CDR1 is LNHNV and CDR2 is YYDKDF (reference sequence). In DNA, the CDR3 is TGTGCCACCAGCAGGGGGGGATTTTTCTACGAGCAGTACTTC. Translating gives CATSRGGFFYEQYF.

This clone is a singleton in its sample. This chain connects TRBV9 to TRBJ2-3, with TRBD1 as a possible D gene (6 bases). Germline V gene sequence: CDR1 SGDLS, CDR2 YYNGEE. The CDR3 covers 15 residues. Trimming cost V 6 bases and J 2 bases, with 16 bases left between them. CDR3 DNA sequence: TGTGCCAGCACCTCCCAGGGACATCACACAGATACGCAGTATTTT. Translated, it gives CASTSQGHHTDTQYF.

A few counts support this clone. V gene TRBV7-2 combines with J gene TRBJ2-7; possible D gene TRBD2, 6 bases. The V gene lost 2 bases and the J gene lost 5 bases, with 7 bases spanning the gap. The CDR3 has 12 amino acids. From germline, CDR1 is SGHTA and CDR2 FQGNSA. The DNA of the CDR3 is TGTGCCAGCAGCTTATGGGGGGACGAGCAGTACTTC. Translating gives CASSLWGDEQYF.

The rearrangement uses TRBV24-1 and TRBJ2-5; a possible D gene is TRBD1 (7 bases). The CDR3 is 14 amino acids. Germline assignment: CDR1 KGHDR and CDR2 SFDVKD. Trimming left V 1 base short and J 13 bases short, with 18 bases between. The DNA for the CDR3 is TGTGCCACCAGTGATTTTGGAGGGGGCAAACCGCTGTACTTC. This codes for CATSDFGGGKPLYF.

This chain connects TRBV15 to TRBJ2-7, with a tentative D call TRBD2 (6 bases). From germline, CDR1 is LNHNV and CDR2 YYDKDF (reference sequence). The CDR3 runs to 14 residues. Trimming shortened V by 0 bases and J by 4 bases, and 10 bases separated the two germline ends. In DNA, the CDR3 is TGTGCCACCAGCAGAGATCTCCGGGGGTACGAGCAGTACTTC. Its protein product is CATSRDLRGYEQYF.

The chain couples TRBV15 to TRBJ2-2, with 11 bases lining up with TRBD2. Trimming at V came to 2 bases and at J to 5 bases, leaving 16 bases not matched to a gene. The CDR3 contains 20 residues. CDR1 is LNHNV and CDR2 is YYDKDF in the germline V gene (reference sequence). The CDR3 DNA reads TGTGCCACCAGCAGAAACCGGGACAGGACTAGCGGGCAACTAACCGGGGAGCTGTTTTTT. It translates to CATSRNRDRTSGQLTGELFF. Supplemented by reference TRBV15 and TRBJ2-2, the full variable domain reads DAMVIQNPRYQVTQFGKPVTLSCSQTLNHNVMYWYQQKSSQAPKLLFHYYDKDFNNEADTPDNFQSRRPNTSFCFLDIRSPGLGDTAMYLCATSRNRDRTSGQLTGELFFGEGSRLTVL.

This chain links TRBV28 with TRBJ2-1, with 14 bases identical to TRBD2. The CDR3 is 16 amino acids. In germline, CDR1 is MDHEN, CDR2 SYDVKM. V lost 4 bases, J lost 12 bases, and 11 bases stayed unmatched. Here the CDR3 reads CASSSSGLAGGTGQFF. The CDR3 nucleotides are TGTGCCAGCAGTTCCTCCGGACTAGCGGGAGGTACGGGGCAGTTCTTC. Full variable domain (outside the CDR3, taken from reference TRBV28 and TRBJ2-1): DVKVTQSSRYLVKRTGEKVFLECVQDMDHENMFWYRQDPGLGLRLIYFSYDVKMKEKGDIPEGYSVSREKKERFSLILESASTNQTSMYLCASSSSGLAGGTGQFFGPGTRLTVL.

The rearrangement links TRBV3-1 (or the pseudogene TRBV3-2) to TRBJ2-7, with D maybe TRBD2 (6 bases). The V end was cut by 3 bases, the J end by 4 bases, with 13 bases between. The CDR3 runs 14 residues. From germline, CDR1 is LGHDT and CDR2 YNNKEL (reference sequence). CDR3 amino acids: CASSQEGPGYEQYF. CDR3 sequence (DNA): TGTGCCAGCAGCCAGGAGGGCCCGGGGTACGAGCAGTACTTC.

The chain recombines TRBV24-1 with TRBJ1-1; 10 nucleotides align to TRBD1. V gave up 7 bases and J gave up 4 bases; unmatched junction bases: 5. Germline V lookup: CDR1 KGHDR, CDR2 SFDVKD. The CDR3 runs 14 residues. The chain's CDR3 is CATRGQGSGTEAFF. The DNA of the CDR3 is TGTGCCACCAGGGGACAGGGGAGTGGCACTGAAGCTTTCTTT.

This clone was observed once. The CDR3 is CASSAAGTGTYEQYF. Here the CDR3 DNA reads TGTGCCAGCAGCGCCGCCGGGACAGGGACCTACGAGCAGTACTTC. This chain links TRBV7-8 with TRBJ2-7; 9 positions match TRBD1. The CDR3 consists of 15 residues. CDR1 and CDR2 (germline): SGHVS, FQNEAQ. Trimming at V came to 5 bases and at J to 2 bases, leaving 7 bases not matched to a gene.